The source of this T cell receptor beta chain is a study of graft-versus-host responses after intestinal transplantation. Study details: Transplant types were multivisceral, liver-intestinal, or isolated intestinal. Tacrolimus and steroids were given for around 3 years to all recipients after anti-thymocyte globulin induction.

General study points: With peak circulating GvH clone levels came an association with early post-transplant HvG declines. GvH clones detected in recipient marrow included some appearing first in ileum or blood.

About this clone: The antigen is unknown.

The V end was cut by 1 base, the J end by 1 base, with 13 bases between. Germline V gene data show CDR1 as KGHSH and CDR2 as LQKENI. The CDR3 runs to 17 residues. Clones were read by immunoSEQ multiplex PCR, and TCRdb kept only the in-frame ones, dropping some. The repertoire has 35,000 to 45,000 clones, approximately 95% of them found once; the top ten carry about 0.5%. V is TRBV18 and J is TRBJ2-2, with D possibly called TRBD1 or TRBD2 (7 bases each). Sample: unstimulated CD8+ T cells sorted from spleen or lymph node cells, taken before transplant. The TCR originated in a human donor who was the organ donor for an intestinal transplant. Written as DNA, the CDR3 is TGTGCCAGCTCACCACGGGGAGGGACAGTGAACACCGGGGAGCTGTTTTTT. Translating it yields CASSPRGGTVNTGELFF.